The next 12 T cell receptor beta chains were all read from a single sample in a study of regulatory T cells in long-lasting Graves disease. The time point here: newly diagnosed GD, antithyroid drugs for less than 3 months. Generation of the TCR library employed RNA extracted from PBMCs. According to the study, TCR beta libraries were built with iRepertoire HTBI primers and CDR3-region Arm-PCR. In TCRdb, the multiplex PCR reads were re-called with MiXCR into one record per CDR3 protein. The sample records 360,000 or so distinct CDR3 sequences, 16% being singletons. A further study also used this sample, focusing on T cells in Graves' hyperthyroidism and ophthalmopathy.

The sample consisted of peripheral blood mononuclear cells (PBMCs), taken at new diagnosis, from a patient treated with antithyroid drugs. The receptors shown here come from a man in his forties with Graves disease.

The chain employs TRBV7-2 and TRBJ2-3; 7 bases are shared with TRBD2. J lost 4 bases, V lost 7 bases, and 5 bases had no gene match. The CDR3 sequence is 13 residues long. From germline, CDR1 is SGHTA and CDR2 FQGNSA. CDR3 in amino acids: CASTQGGSDTQYF. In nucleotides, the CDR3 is TGTGCCAGCACCCAGGGAGGGTCAGATACGCAGTATTTT.

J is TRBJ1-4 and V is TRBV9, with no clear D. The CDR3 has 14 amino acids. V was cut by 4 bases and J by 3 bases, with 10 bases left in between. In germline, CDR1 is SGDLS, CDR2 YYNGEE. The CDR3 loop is CASSPRPSNEKLFF. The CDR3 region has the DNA TGTGCCAGCAGCCCCCGACCGTCTAATGAAAAACTGTTTTTT.

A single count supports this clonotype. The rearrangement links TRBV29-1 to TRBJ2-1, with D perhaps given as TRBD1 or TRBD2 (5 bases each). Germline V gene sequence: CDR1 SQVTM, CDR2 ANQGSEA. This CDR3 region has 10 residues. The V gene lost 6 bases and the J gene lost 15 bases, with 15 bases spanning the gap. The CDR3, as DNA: TGCAGCGTCTCCGGGACCCCCTCGTTCTTC. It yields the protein CSVSGTPSFF.

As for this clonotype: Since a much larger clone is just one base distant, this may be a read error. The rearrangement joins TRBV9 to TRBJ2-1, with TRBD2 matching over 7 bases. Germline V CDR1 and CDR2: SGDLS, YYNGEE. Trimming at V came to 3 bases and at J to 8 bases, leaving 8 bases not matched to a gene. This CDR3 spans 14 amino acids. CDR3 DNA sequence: TGTGCCAGCAGCGCCGGACTAGATTTCGATGAGCAGTTCTTC. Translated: CASSAGLDFDEQFF.

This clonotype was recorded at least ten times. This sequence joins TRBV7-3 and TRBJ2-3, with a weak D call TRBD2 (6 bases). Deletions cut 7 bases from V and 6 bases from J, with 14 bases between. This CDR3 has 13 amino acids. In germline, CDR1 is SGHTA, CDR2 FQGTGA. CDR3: CASTPGGLDTQYF. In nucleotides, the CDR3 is TGTGCCAGCACCCCAGGAGGGTTGGATACGCAGTATTTT.

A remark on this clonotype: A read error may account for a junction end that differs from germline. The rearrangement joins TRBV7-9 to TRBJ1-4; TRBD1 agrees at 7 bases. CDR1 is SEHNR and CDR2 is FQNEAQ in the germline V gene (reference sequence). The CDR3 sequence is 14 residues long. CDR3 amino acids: CASSLEGTDRDRVF. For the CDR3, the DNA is TGTGCCAGCAGCTTAGAGGGAACCGACCGGGACAGAGTTTTT.

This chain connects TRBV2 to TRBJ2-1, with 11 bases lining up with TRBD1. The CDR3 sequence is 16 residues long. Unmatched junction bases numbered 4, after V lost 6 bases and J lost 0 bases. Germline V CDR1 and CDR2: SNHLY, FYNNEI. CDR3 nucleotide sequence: TGTGCCAGCAGACCCGGGACAGGGGGCTCCTACAATGAGCAGTTCTTC. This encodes CASRPGTGGSYNEQFF.

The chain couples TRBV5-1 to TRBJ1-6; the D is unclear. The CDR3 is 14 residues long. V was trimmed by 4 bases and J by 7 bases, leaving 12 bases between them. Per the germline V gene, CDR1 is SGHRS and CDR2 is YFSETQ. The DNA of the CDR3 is TGCGCCAGCAGCCCTATAGGCCCGAATTCACCCCTCCACTTT. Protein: CASSPIGPNSPLHF.

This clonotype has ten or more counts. Here the CDR3 DNA reads TGCAGTGCTAGTCTTTTAACCGGGACAGGGGGCAATCAGCCCCAGCATTTT. Its protein is CSASLLTGTGGNQPQHF. V usage is TRBV20-1 and J usage is TRBJ1-5; 10 bases agree with TRBD1. The CDR3 is 17 amino acids. Germline trimming cut 3 bases from V and 2 bases from J; bases unmatched to any gene: 10. Per germline, CDR1 DFQATT and CDR2 SNEGSKA (reference sequence).

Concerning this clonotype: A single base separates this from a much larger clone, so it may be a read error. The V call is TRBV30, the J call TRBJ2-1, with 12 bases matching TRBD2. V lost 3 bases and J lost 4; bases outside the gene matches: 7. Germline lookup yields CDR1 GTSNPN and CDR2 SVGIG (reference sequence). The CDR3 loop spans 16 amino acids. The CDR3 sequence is CAWSLITSGGYNEQFF. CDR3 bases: TGTGCCTGGAGCCTTATTACTAGCGGGGGGTACAATGAGCAGTTCTTC.

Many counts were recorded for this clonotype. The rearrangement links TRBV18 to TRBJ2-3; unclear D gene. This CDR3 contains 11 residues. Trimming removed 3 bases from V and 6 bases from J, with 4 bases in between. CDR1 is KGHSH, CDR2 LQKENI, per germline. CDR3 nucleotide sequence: TGTGCCAGCTCACCTGCGGATACGCAGTATTTT. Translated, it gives CASSPADTQYF. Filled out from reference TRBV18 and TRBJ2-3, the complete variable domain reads NAGVMQNPRHLVRRRGQEARLRCSPMKGHSHVYWYRQLPEEGLKFMVYLQKENIIDESGMPKERFSAEFPKEGPSILRIQQVVRGDSAAYFCASSPADTQYFGPGTRLTVL.

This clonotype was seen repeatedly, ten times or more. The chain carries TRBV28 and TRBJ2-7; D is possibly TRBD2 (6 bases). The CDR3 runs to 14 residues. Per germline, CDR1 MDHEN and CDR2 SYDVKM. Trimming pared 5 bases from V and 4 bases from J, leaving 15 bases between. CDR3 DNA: TGTGCCAGCAGTCCTCCTGGGGGGATTTACGAGCAGTACTTC. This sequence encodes CASSPPGGIYEQYF.